A selection of T cell receptor beta chains follows, all from one sample in a study of T cells in tumors after PD-1 blockade. TCRdb's table, derived via immunoSEQ multiplex PCR, lists solely in-frame clones and lacks some. The data contain 12,000 or so clones, about 63% of them singletons. This specimen consisted of tumor tissue, obtained before anti-PD-1 treatment. The receptors shown here come from a human donor with basal cell carcinoma. The CDR3 runs from the conserved cysteine through the conserved F or W. The D gene is left open where the match is weak. Rows may omit the clone size; those that give it use once, few, many or a size class.

abundance	d_gene	v_gene	j_gene	CDR3aa	CDR3nt
-	-	TRBV6-1	TRBJ1-1	CASSDFISRGGNTEAFF	TGTGCCAGCAGTGATTTTATATCGAGGGGTGGGAACACTGAAGCTTTCTTT
-	-	TRBV5-1	TRBJ2-2	CASSLEYNTGELFF	TGCGCCAGCAGCTTGGAGTATAACACCGGGGAGCTGTTTTTT
few	-	TRBV15	TRBJ1-3	CATSRGQASGNTIYF	TGTGCCACCAGCAGAGGACAGGCCTCTGGAAACACCATATATTTT
few	-	TRBV30	TRBJ1-5	CAYTRVRGGQPQHF	TGTGCCTATACACGAGTTAGGGGTGGACAGCCCCAGCATTTT
-	TRBD1	TRBV9	TRBJ2-7	CASSVPDRVVEEQYF	TGTGCCAGCAGCGTACCGGACAGGGTAGTGGAGGAGCAGTACTTC
once	-	TRBV2	TRBJ1-2	CASSEASGPYGYTF	TGTGCCAGCAGTGAAGCTTCAGGGCCGTATGGCTACACCTTC
-	-	TRBV6-1	TRBJ2-7	CASSEAPQTEYEQYF	TGTGCCAGCAGTGAAGCCCCCCAGACGGAGTACGAGCAGTACTTC
-	TRBD1	TRBV7-2	TRBJ1-1	CASSSGQLNTEAFF	TGTGCCAGCAGCTCGGGACAGCTGAACACTGAAGCTTTCTTT
-	-	TRBV3-1/TRBV3-2	TRBJ1-2	CASSPRVGYGYTF	TGTGCCAGCAGCCCGAGGGTTGGGTATGGCTACACCTTC
-	-	TRBV27	TRBJ1-4	CASGRGNGNEKLFF	TGTGCAAGCGGGAGGGGAAACGGCAATGAAAAACTGTTTTTT
-	-	TRBV27	TRBJ2-2	CASSQKGPGFTGELFF	TGTGCCAGCAGCCAGAAGGGACCAGGGTTTACCGGGGAGCTGTTTTTT
-	TRBD2	TRBV5-1	TRBJ2-7	CASSLRLAGAGYEQYF	TGCGCCAGCAGCTTGCGGCTAGCGGGAGCGGGCTACGAGCAGTACTTC
-	-	TRBV14	TRBJ1-4	CASSRNTGTNEKLFF	TGTGCCAGCAGCCGAAATACGGGTACTAATGAAAAACTGTTTTTT
-	-	TRBV19	TRBJ1-4	CASSPGIGLRTNEKLFF	TGTGCCAGTAGCCCGGGGATCGGACTGCGGACTAATGAAAAACTGTTTTTT
-	-	TRBV7-2	TRBJ1-6	CASSFDGTSSPLHF	TGTGCCAGCAGCTTTGATGGCACCTCTTCACCCCTCCACTTT
-	TRBD1	TRBV27	TRBJ1-5	CASSTGGSNQPQHF	TGTGCCAGCAGTACAGGGGGGAGCAATCAGCCCCAGCATTTT